This T cell receptor beta chain was found in a study of cytomegalovirus exposure and HLA in healthy donors. PCR used 60 Vbeta primers and 13 Jbeta primers. Profiled with immunoSEQ multiplex PCR; TCRdb holds only in-frame clones, not every one. The profile shows roughly 120,000 clones, 65% to 75% of them singletons. The germline V gene encodes CDR1 MNHNS and CDR2 SASEGT. The V gene end was trimmed by 3 bases and the J gene end by 4 bases; junction bases not matched to a gene: 5. The CDR3 has 14 amino acids. This clone showed up just once. Antigen specificity is unknown. Whole-study findings and limits: Across donors, presence/absence analyses took sequencing depth to be roughly uniform.

Sequenced material: PBMCs. The V gene is TRBV6-1, the J gene TRBJ1-2; 7 bases align to TRBD1. The TCR comes from a woman between 35 and 50 years old in good health and CMV-seropositive. CDR3 loop: CASSDRQGSYGYTF. CDR3 coding DNA: TGTGCCAGCAGTGACAGACAGGGAAGCTATGGCTACACCTTC.